Following are 12 T cell receptor beta chains from one sample sequenced in a study of blood T cell repertoires in COVID-19. Assay: immunoSEQ multiplex PCR; the TCRdb copy retains only in-frame clones and omits some. The sample holds about 220,000 clones, about 85% seen once. Sequenced input: peripheral blood. Receptors were obtained from a man over 45 who had recovered from COVID-19.

This chain connects TRBV11-3 to TRBJ2-1; TRBD1 aligns across 12 bases. Germline CDR1 and CDR2: SGHNT and YENEEA. J was trimmed by 5 bases and V by 5 bases; bases with no gene match: 10. The CDR3 spans 17 residues. Written as DNA, the CDR3 is TGTGCCAGCAGCCCCCGAGGGGGGACAGGGGGCCACAATGAGCAGTTCTTC. Residues: CASSPRGGTGGHNEQFF.

The chain has TRBV27 and TRBJ2-1, with a possible D match to TRBD2 (6 bases). There are 16 residues in the CDR3. Trimming removed 6 bases from V and 3 bases from J, with 18 bases in between. Germline CDR1 is MNHEY and CDR2 is SMNVEV (reference sequence). CDR3 sequence (DNA): TGTGCCAGCAGGCGGGACTCGCGGGTCCTCTACAATGAGCAGTTCTTC. This gives the protein CASRRDSRVLYNEQFF.

The rearrangement joins TRBV7-7 to TRBJ2-7; the D gene is possibly TRBD2 (5 bases). CDR3 size: 15 residues. Germline-derived CDR1 and CDR2 are SSHAT and FNYEAQ (reference sequence). V gave up 1 base and J gave up 2 bases, with 12 bases separating them. CDR3 in amino acids: CASSLGSGLTYEQYF. The CDR3 bases are TGTGCCAGCAGCTTAGGTTCGGGGTTAACCTACGAGCAGTACTTC.

The rearrangement joins TRBV2 to TRBJ2-7; D is uncertain. CDR1 and CDR2 (germline): SNHLY, FYNNEI. Trimming stripped 5 bases from V and 0 bases from J, with 8 bases between. There are 13 residues in the CDR3. Here the CDR3 reads CASSQARSYEQYF. The CDR3 region has the DNA TGTGCCAGCAGTCAGGCCCGCTCCTACGAGCAGTACTTC.

The chain links TRBV11-3 to TRBJ2-5; 10 positions match TRBD2. V was clipped by 1 base and J by 4 bases; unmatched bases: 3. The CDR3 sequence is 15 residues long. Germline V gene lookup returns CDR1 SGHNT and CDR2 YENEEA. DNA of the CDR3: TGTGCCAGCAGCTTAGTGGGACTAGCGTTAGAGACCCAGTACTTC. Protein sequence: CASSLVGLALETQYF.

The chain recombines TRBV7-8 with TRBJ1-2, with 7 bases matching TRBD1. Trimming took 4 bases from V and 2 from J; bases not matched to a gene: 4. This CDR3 comprises 14 residues. CDR1 and CDR2 (germline): SGHVS, FQNEAQ. The CDR3 nucleotides are TGTGCCAGCAGCTCGGGACAGCAGAACTATGGCTACACCTTC. As protein: CASSSGQQNYGYTF.

CDR3 sequence (DNA): TGCGCCAGCAGCTTCCGGGACAGGGCCTATGAGCAGTTCTTC. Residues: CASSFRDRAYEQFF. The V call is TRBV5-1, the J call TRBJ2-1, with 9 bases aligning to TRBD1. CDR1 and CDR2 (germline): SGHRS, YFSETQ. This CDR3 contains 14 residues. The ends lost 2 bases at V and 8 bases at J; junction bases unmatched: 5.

The chain uses TRBV29-1 and TRBJ1-5, with 7 bases identical to TRBD1. The CDR3 extends over 13 amino acids. V was clipped by 4 bases and J by 1 base; unmatched bases: 1. CDR1 and CDR2 from the germline V gene are SQVTM and ANQGSEA. CDR3 DNA sequence: TGCAGCGTTGGGGACAGCAGCAATCAGCCCCAGCATTTT. As protein: CSVGDSSNQPQHF.

The chain joins TRBV19 to TRBJ2-4, with 8 bases that match TRBD1. With 6 bases clipped from V and 5 bases from J, the junction kept 6 bases outside the gene matches. CDR1 is LNHDA and CDR2 is SQIVND in the germline V gene (reference sequence). The CDR3 totals 14 residues. CDR3 region: CASRGLDRENIQYF. The CDR3 DNA is TGTGCCAGTAGAGGCCTGGACAGGGAAAACATTCAGTACTTC.

This chain joins TRBV15 and TRBJ2-3; 10 nucleotides line up with TRBD2. The CDR3 runs 15 residues. The J segment lost 4 bases and the V segment lost 5 bases, leaving 6 bases of the junction unmatched. The germline CDR1 and CDR2 sequences are LNHNV and YYDKDF (reference sequence). The CDR3 loop is CATSPQAGGADTQYF. The CDR3 DNA reads as TGTGCCACCAGCCCTCAAGCGGGAGGGGCAGATACGCAGTATTTT.

This sequence joins TRBV5-4 and TRBJ2-3; 7 nucleotides agree with TRBD1. V gave up 4 bases and J gave up 0 bases; unmatched junction bases: 8. This CDR3 region has 16 residues. Germline V gene lookup returns CDR1 SGHNT and CDR2 YYREEE (reference sequence). The CDR3 spells CASSPLGTESTDTQYF. CDR3 bases: TGTGCCAGCAGCCCCCTTGGGACAGAGAGCACAGATACGCAGTATTTT.

The chain links TRBV19 to TRBJ1-5; a weak D match, TRBD1 (6 bases). The CDR3 spans 15 residues. Per germline, CDR1 LNHDA and CDR2 SQIVND (reference sequence). V lost 6 bases and J 2 bases, leaving 14 bases between the germline ends. In DNA form, the CDR3 reads TGTGCCAGTAGCATGACAGGAGGAGGCAATCAGCCCCAGCATTTT. Amino acid sequence: CASSMTGGGNQPQHF.